This T cell receptor (beta chain) was sequenced during a study of identical twins. Remarks on this clonotype: No antigen is known for it.

The CDR3 totals 14 residues. V shed 4 bases, J shed 7 bases, and the junction held 5 bases outside the gene matches. The germline CDR1 and CDR2 sequences are SGHRS and YFSETQ. TCRdb re-analysed the 5' RACE reads in MiXCR, keeping a single row per CDR3 protein. The sample contains 350,000 or so distinct CDR3 sequences, roughly 9% of which appear only once. Broader study findings: Instead of following the same donors, the conclusions were based on cross-sectional statistical analysis.

This sequence joins TRBV5-1 and TRBJ1-6; 7 bases map to TRBD1. Material for sequencing was naive T cells sorted from blood. The origin of this receptor is a woman in her 50s in good health. The CDR3 sequence is CASSVGQPNSPLHF. In DNA, the CDR3 is TGCGCCAGCAGCGTGGGACAGCCGAATTCACCCCTCCACTTT. The whole variable domain, remainder taken from reference TRBV5-1 and TRBJ1-6, is KAGVTQTPRYLIKTRGQQVTLSCSPISGHRSVSWYQQTPGQGLQFLFEYFSETQRNKGNFPGRFSGRQFSNSRSEMNVSTLELGDSALYLCASSVGQPNSPLHFGNGTRLTVT.